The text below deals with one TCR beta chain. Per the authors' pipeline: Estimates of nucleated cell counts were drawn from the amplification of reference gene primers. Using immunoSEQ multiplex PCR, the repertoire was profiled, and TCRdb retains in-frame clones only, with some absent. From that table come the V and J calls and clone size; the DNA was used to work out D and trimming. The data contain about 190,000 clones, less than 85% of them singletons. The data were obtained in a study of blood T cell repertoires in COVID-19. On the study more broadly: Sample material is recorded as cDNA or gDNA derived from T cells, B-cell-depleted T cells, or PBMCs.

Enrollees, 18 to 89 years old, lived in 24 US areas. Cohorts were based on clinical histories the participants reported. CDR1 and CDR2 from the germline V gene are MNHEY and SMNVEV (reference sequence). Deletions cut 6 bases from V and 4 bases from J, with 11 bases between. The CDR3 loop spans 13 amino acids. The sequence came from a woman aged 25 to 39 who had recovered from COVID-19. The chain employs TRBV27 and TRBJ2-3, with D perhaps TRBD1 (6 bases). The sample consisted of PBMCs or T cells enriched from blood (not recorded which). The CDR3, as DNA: TGTGCCAGCAGATTTACAGGGTCAGATACGCAGTATTTT. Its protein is CASRFTGSDTQYF.